This passage covers 5 T cell receptor beta chains from one sample sequenced in a study of shared clonotypes between healthy human individuals. This table comes from immunoSEQ multiplex PCR, and its TCRdb copy is limited to in-frame clones, with some not included. The sample consists of more than 850,000 clones, approximately 80% of them appearing once. Sequencing was performed on memory CD4+ T cells from PBMCs. This sample's subset: CD45RA-negative fraction. These receptors all stem from a man between 18 and 29 years old in good health. Some clones in this sample may be carry-over from other donors' samples.

V is TRBV14 and J is TRBJ2-2; D gene uncertain. V was clipped by 1 base and J by 1 base, with 10 bases between them. The CDR3 is made up of 16 amino acids. Germline loops: CDR1 SGHDN, CDR2 FVKESK. In DNA, the CDR3 is TGTGCCAGCAGCCAAGGGATTGCGTTGAACACCGGGGAGCTGTTTTTT. Translation: CASSQGIALNTGELFF.

This chain uses TRBV5-1 with TRBJ2-3, with TRBD2 matching 9 bases. Unmatched junction bases numbered 3, after V lost 4 bases and J lost 0 bases. Germline V lookup: CDR1 SGHRS, CDR2 YFSETQ. The CDR3 contains 15 residues. The CDR3 protein is CASSPGLASTDTQYF. CDR3 coding DNA: TGCGCCAGCAGCCCCGGACTAGCGAGCACAGATACGCAGTATTTT. The full variable domain, rest sourced from reference TRBV5-1 and TRBJ2-3, is KAGVTQTPRYLIKTRGQQVTLSCSPISGHRSVSWYQQTPGQGLQFLFEYFSETQRNKGNFPGRFSGRQFSNSRSEMNVSTLELGDSALYLCASSPGLASTDTQYFGPGTRLTVL.

The chain recombines TRBV7-9 with TRBJ2-7; TRBD2 is a possible D gene (6 bases). The V end lost 5 bases, the J end lost 3 bases, and 14 bases lay between the germline ends. CDR1 is SEHNR, CDR2 FQNEAQ, per germline (reference sequence). The CDR3 has 14 amino acids. The CDR3 loop reads CASSRGGIRYEQYF. CDR3 coding DNA: TGTGCCAGCAGCCGTGGCGGGATACGCTACGAGCAGTACTTC.

In this sample, this clone turned up once. V usage is TRBV18 and J usage is TRBJ2-1; tentative D call: TRBD1 (5 bases). The CDR3 extends over 15 amino acids. CDR1 is KGHSH and CDR2 is LQKENI in the germline V gene. Trimming removed 8 bases from V and 7 bases from J, with 21 bases in between. For the CDR3, the DNA is TGTGCCAGCCGCCCCACAGGTAACTCCGGGAATGAGCAGTTCTTC. Translated: CASRPTGNSGNEQFF. Supplemented by reference TRBV18 and TRBJ2-1, the full variable domain reads NAGVMQNPRHLVRRRGQEARLRCSPMKGHSHVYWYRQLPEEGLKFMVYLQKENIIDESGMPKERFSAEFPKEGPSILRIQQVVRGDSAAYFCASRPTGNSGNEQFFGPGTRLTVL.

V and J are TRBV5-6 and TRBJ2-5; D is tentatively TRBD1 or TRBD2 (6 bases each). V shed 5 bases and J shed 5 bases, with 19 bases lying between them. There are 15 residues in the CDR3. The germline gives CDR1 SGHDT, CDR2 YYEEEE. CDR3 DNA: TGTGCCAGCAGTCGAGGTACCGGGGGCAGGGAGACCCAGTACTTC. Translating gives CASSRGTGGRETQYF.